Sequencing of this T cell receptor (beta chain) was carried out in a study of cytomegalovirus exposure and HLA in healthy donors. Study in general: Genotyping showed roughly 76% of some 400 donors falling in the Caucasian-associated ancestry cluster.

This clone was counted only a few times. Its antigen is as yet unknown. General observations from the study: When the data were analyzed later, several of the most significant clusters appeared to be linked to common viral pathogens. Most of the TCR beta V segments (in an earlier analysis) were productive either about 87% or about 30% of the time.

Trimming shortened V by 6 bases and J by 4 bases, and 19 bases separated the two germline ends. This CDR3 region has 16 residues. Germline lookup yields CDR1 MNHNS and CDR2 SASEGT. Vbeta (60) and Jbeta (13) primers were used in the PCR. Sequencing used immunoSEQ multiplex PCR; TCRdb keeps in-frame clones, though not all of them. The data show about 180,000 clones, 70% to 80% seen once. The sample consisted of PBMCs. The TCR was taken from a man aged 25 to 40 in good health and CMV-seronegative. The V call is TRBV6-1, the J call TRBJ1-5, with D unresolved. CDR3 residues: CASRESGSGVNQPQHF. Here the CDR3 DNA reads TGTGCCAGCAGAGAATCGGGGTCCGGGGTTAATCAGCCCCAGCATTTT.